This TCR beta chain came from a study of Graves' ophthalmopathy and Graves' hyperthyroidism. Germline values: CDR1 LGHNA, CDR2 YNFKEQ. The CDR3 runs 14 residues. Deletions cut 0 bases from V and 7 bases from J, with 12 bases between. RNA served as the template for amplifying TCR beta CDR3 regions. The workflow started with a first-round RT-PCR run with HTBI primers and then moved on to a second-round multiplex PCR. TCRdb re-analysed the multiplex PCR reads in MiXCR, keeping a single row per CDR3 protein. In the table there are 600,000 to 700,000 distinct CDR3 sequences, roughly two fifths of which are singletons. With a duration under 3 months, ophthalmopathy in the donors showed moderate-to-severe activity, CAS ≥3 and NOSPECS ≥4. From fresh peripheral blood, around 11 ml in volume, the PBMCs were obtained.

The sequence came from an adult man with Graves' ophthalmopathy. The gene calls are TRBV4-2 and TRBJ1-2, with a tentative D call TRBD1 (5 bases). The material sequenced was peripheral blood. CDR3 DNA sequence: TGTGCCAGCAGCCAAGATTTCGCGGGGACTGGCTACACCTTC. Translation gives CASSQDFAGTGYTF.